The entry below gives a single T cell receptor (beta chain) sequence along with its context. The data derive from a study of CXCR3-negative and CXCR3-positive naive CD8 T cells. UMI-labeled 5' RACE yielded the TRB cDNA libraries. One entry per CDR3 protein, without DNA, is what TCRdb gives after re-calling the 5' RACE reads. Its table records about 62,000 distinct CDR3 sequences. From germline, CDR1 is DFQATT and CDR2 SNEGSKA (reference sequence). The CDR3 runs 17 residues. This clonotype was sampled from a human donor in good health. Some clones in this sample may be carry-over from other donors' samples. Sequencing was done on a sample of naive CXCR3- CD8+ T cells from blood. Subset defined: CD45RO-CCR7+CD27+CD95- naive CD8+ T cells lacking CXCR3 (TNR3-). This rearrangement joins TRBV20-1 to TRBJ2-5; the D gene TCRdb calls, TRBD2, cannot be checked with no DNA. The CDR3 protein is CSAREGLAGAFQETQYF.